This T cell receptor (beta chain) was captured in a study of neoadjuvant anti-PD-1 for oral cavity cancer. The V gene lost 0 bases and the J gene lost 5 bases, with 7 bases spanning the gap. The V gene's germline CDR1 is MRHNA and CDR2 SNTAGT. This CDR3 contains 14 residues. Patients were newly diagnosed with stage II-IVA oral cavity squamous cell carcinoma without prior systemic or radiation treatment. Survey sequencing of tumors mostly used 4 to 5 ug DNA, two replicates. The assay was immunoSEQ multiplex PCR, and TCRdb's table has in-frame clones only and misses some. Of approximately 12,000 clones listed, 64% are singletons.

The sequence came from a person between 40 and 85 years old with oral cavity squamous cell carcinoma. The donor label of this sample is uncertain. This specimen consisted of tumor tissue, obtained before nivolumab (anti-PD-1) treatment. This chain connects TRBV6-4 to TRBJ2-2; no firm D call. The CDR3 is CASSDSGRTGELFF. CDR3 coding DNA: TGTGCCAGCAGTGACTCCGGACGGACCGGGGAGCTGTTTTTT.